The 14 T cell receptor beta chains below all came from one sample that was sequenced in a study of CD8 T cells in Susac syndrome. RNA, at about 0.5 to 1 ug, was reverse transcribed with random hexamers. TCRdb re-called the immunoSEQ multiplex PCR reads through MiXCR, storing one row per CDR3 protein. The table shows 200,000 to 250,000 distinct CDR3 sequences, with around 95% occurring only once. What was sequenced was CD4+ T cells from PBMCs. The receptors shown here come from a human donor with multiple sclerosis.

The rearrangement uses TRBV29-1 and TRBJ2-7; no clear D gene. Germline lookup yields CDR1 SQVTM and CDR2 ANQGSEA. Trimming cost V 2 bases and J 4 bases, with 27 bases left between them. The CDR3 runs to 18 residues. CDR3 sequence: CSVETRTKKETIPYEQYF. CDR3 nucleotides: TGCAGCGTTGAAACCCGTACAAAAAAAGAAACTATACCGTACGAGCAGTACTTC.

This chain uses TRBV20-1 with TRBJ2-7; 10 bases agree with TRBD2. V lost 2 bases and J lost 6; bases outside the gene matches: 4. This CDR3 comprises 13 residues. Germline values: CDR1 DFQATT, CDR2 SNEGSKA (reference sequence). The CDR3 here is CSARLAGVGEQYF. The CDR3 nucleotides are TGCAGTGCTAGACTAGCGGGAGTCGGCGAGCAGTACTTC.

The chain couples TRBV27 to TRBJ2-1; D not resolved. CDR1 is MNHEY, CDR2 SMNVEV, per germline (reference sequence). V was shortened by 4 bases and J by 4 bases, with 8 bases between the two germline ends. The CDR3 runs to 13 residues. The DNA of the CDR3 is TGTGCCAGCAGTTACCCCCCTTACAATGAGCAGTTCTTC. It codes for CASSYPPYNEQFF.

The V call is TRBV7-2, the J call TRBJ2-1, with 10 bases fitting TRBD2. This CDR3 has 18 residues. J lost 6 bases, V lost 4 bases, and 15 bases had no gene match. CDR1 and CDR2 (germline): SGHTA, FQGNSA. DNA for the CDR3: TGTGCCAGCAGCTCAGGGAGGGGCGGGACTAGCGTCCCCAATGAGCAGTTCTTC. It specifies CASSSGRGGTSVPNEQFF.

The chain joins TRBV7-8 to TRBJ2-5; D gene unclear. Germline CDR1 reads SGHVS; CDR2 reads FQNEAQ. The CDR3 contains 15 residues. Trimming stripped 1 base from V and 0 bases from J, with 9 bases between. The CDR3: CASSLEGLDQETQYF. CDR3 bases: TGTGCCAGCAGCTTAGAGGGTCTAGACCAAGAGACCCAGTACTTC.

This chain joins TRBV12-3 or TRBV12-4 and TRBJ1-5; no definite D call. The V end lost 6 bases, the J end lost 11 bases, and 32 bases lay between the germline ends. There are 18 residues in the CDR3. The CDR3 region is CASSSTDGVLWSARTQHF. In nucleotides, the CDR3 is TGTGCCAGCAGCTCTACAGATGGGGTACTTTGGTCTGCGCGTACCCAGCATTTT.

The chain links TRBV29-1 to TRBJ1-1; D ambiguous. CDR1 is SQVTM and CDR2 is ANQGSEA in the germline V gene. CDR3 length: 12 residues. Deletions cut 3 bases from V and 5 bases from J, with 10 bases between. The CDR3 DNA follows: TGCAGCGTTGACAGGATCGGTACTGAAGCTTTCTTT. This translates into CSVDRIGTEAFF.

The V call is TRBV7-2, the J call TRBJ2-1; TRBD1 is a possible D gene (5 bases). This CDR3 comprises 13 residues. Trimming shortened V by 0 bases and J by 9 bases, and 9 bases separated the two germline ends. Germline V gene data show CDR1 as SGHTA and CDR2 as FQGNSA. The CDR3 nucleotides are TGTGCCAGCAGCTTAGCCCCCAGGGCTGAGCAGTTCTTC. Amino acid sequence: CASSLAPRAEQFF.

The chain has TRBV9 and TRBJ2-5, with D possibly being TRBD2 (6 bases). Germline CDR1 and CDR2: SGDLS and YYNGEE. There are 14 residues in the CDR3. The ends were cut back, 0 bases at V and 4 bases at J, with 10 bases in the middle. The CDR3 DNA follows: TGTGCCAGCAGCGTAGTCGGGGGAGGAGAGACCCAGTACTTC. Translating gives CASSVVGGGETQYF.

V is TRBV20-1 and J is TRBJ1-2; D is unresolved. CDR1 and CDR2 from the germline V gene are DFQATT and SNEGSKA (reference sequence). The CDR3 contains 14 residues. Trimming took 6 bases from V and 0 from J, leaving 14 bases between them. In DNA, the CDR3 is TGCAGTGCCAAAATCGGACCCTCTAACTATGGCTACACCTTC. It specifies CSAKIGPSNYGYTF.

This chain links TRBV14 with TRBJ2-1; 14 bases are shared with TRBD2. Trimming at V came to 2 bases and at J to 8 bases, leaving 8 bases not matched to a gene. CDR3 length: 17 amino acids. Germline CDR1 SGHDN, CDR2 FVKESK. The CDR3 coding sequence is TGTGCCAGCAGCCAAACCGGGACTAGCGGGAGTCTGGATGAGCAGTTCTTC. Translated: CASSQTGTSGSLDEQFF.

This rearrangement joins TRBV12-3 or TRBV12-4 to TRBJ2-2; D may be TRBD1 (5 bases). This CDR3 spans 13 amino acids. V lost 7 bases, J lost 7 bases, and 13 bases lay in between. The CDR3 here is CASKIQGFGELFF. As DNA, the CDR3 is TGTGCCAGCAAAATCCAGGGTTTCGGGGAGCTGTTTTTT.

The rearrangement uses TRBV4-1 and TRBJ1-2, with a possible D match to TRBD1 (5 bases). This CDR3 has 16 amino acids. Trimming removed 2 bases from V and 4 bases from J, with 17 bases in between. CDR1 MGHRA and CDR2 YSYEKL come from the germline V gene. The CDR3 bases are TGCGCCAGCAGCCAACTACAGAGGGGCGCGAGCTATGGCTACACCTTC. This encodes CASSQLQRGASYGYTF.

On this clonotype itself: At one boundary the junction diverges from the germline segment, which might be a read error. The rearrangement uses TRBV3-1 and TRBJ2-3; TRBD2 agrees at 8 bases. CDR1 LGHDT and CDR2 YNNKEL come from the germline V gene (reference sequence). This CDR3 region has 13 residues. The CDR3 region is CASSQDLYSGGDF. CDR3 nucleotides: TGTGCCAGCAGCCAAGATTTGTACAGCGGGGGTGATTTT.